One and the same sample provided the 29 T cell receptor beta chains below, sequenced in a study of blood T cells in healthy people across ages. Primers used in a second PCR of about 6 to 11 cycles were a sample-barcoded 5' primer and a J-beta primer mix. TCRdb processed the 5' RACE reads anew with MiXCR; each CDR3 protein has one entry. The table records 630,000 or so distinct CDR3 sequences, 25% to 35% of them present only once. The sequenced sample was blood. These receptors came from a woman older than 75 in good health.

This clonotype came up many times. The chain joins TRBV7-6 to TRBJ2-5; tentative D call: TRBD2 (5 bases). CDR1 is SGHVS, CDR2 FNYEAQ, per germline. Trimming stripped 3 bases from V and 7 bases from J, with 12 bases between. CDR3 length: 13 residues. As DNA, the CDR3 is TGTGCCAGCAGCTTCGACGGTGGAGGGACCCAGTACTTC. Translation: CASSFDGGGTQYF.

This clonotype was counted ten times or more. The chain combines TRBV7-2 with TRBJ2-5, with 7 bases fitting TRBD2. The length of the CDR3 is 14 residues. The germline V gene encodes CDR1 SGHTA and CDR2 FQGNSA. V was clipped by 0 bases and J by 4 bases; unmatched bases: 2. The CDR3 nucleotides read TGTGCCAGCAGCTTAGCATGGGGGGGAGAGACCCAGTACTTC. As protein: CASSLAWGGETQYF.

The V and J genes are TRBV27 and TRBJ2-4; 9 bases align to TRBD1. Per germline, CDR1 MNHEY and CDR2 SMNVEV (reference sequence). The CDR3 spans 15 residues. V lost 2 bases to trimming and J lost 13 bases; unmatched junction nucleotides: 12. CDR3 in DNA: TGTGCCAGCAGTTTAAGGGGACAGGGTTCGGGTGAGCAGTACTTC. Amino acids: CASSLRGQGSGEQYF.

This clonotype was seen repeatedly, ten times or more. This sequence joins TRBV7-9 and TRBJ2-7; D possibly corresponds to TRBD2 (6 bases). V was trimmed by 5 bases and J by 2 bases, leaving 16 bases between them. Germline assignment: CDR1 SEHNR and CDR2 FQNEAQ (reference sequence). The CDR3 is made up of 15 amino acids. CDR3 region: CASSVLGTEAYEQYF. CDR3 DNA sequence: TGTGCCAGCAGCGTATTGGGGACTGAAGCCTACGAGCAGTACTTC.

To note about this clonotype: This sequence may be a read error, since a much larger clone differs from it by one base. This chain connects TRBV30 to TRBJ1-2; D gene ambiguous. Trimming removed 1 base at V and 3 bases at J, with 9 bases between. The CDR3 has 13 amino acids. The germline CDR1 and CDR2 sequences are GTSNPN and SVGIG (reference sequence). The CDR3 reads CAWSEQIYYGYTF. DNA of the CDR3: TGTGCCTGGAGTGAACAGATCTACTATGGCTACACCTTC.

This clonotype was counted ten times or more. The chain combines TRBV9 with TRBJ2-5; D may be TRBD1 (5 bases). The CDR3 has 15 residues. Trimming left V 4 bases short and J 5 bases short, with 18 bases between. Germline V gene sequence: CDR1 SGDLS, CDR2 YYNGEE. CDR3 sequence: CASSFSTRDSETQYF. The CDR3 coding sequence is TGTGCCAGCAGCTTTTCGACCAGGGATTCTGAGACCCAGTACTTC.

V gene TRBV5-5 combines with J gene TRBJ2-3; possible D gene TRBD2, 7 bases. CDR1 is SGHKS, CDR2 YYEKEE, per germline (reference sequence). CDR3 length: 15 amino acids. V lost 7 bases and J 0 bases, leaving 15 bases between the germline ends. CDR3 bases: TGTGCCAGCGACCTTCGGGGGGCTAGCACAGATACGCAGTATTTT. Encoded protein: CASDLRGASTDTQYF.

The chain is built from TRBV9 and TRBJ1-1; D call uncertain. CDR3 length equals 14 residues. Trimming left V 0 bases short and J 1 base short, with 7 bases between. Germline V CDR1 and CDR2: SGDLS, YYNGEE. The chain's CDR3 is CASSVGPSNTEAFF. The CDR3 nucleotides read TGTGCCAGCAGCGTAGGGCCATCGAACACTGAAGCTTTCTTT.

CDR3: CASSYTVSNEKLFF. The CDR3 DNA sequence: TGTGCCAGCAGTTACACAGTCTCTAATGAAAAACTGTTTTTT. The rearrangement links TRBV6-5 to TRBJ1-4; D is undetermined. Trimming removed 2 bases from V and 3 bases from J, with 7 bases in between. Germline values: CDR1 MNHEY, CDR2 SVGAGI. This CDR3 spans 14 amino acids.

V gene TRBV5-1 combines with J gene TRBJ2-2; D is uncertain. CDR1 and CDR2 (germline): SGHRS, YFSETQ. Between the trimmed V and J ends, which lost 5 bases and 0 bases, there was a span of 5 bases. The CDR3 is 13 residues long. The CDR3 sequence is CASRSANTGELFF. CDR3 coding DNA: TGCGCCAGCAGATCAGCGAACACCGGGGAGCTGTTTTTT.

About this clonotype itself: A junction boundary mismatches the germline segment, possibly from a read error. V gene TRBV4-2 combines with J gene TRBJ2-1, with D perhaps being TRBD1 or TRBD2 (7 bases each). Germline CDR1 LGHNA, CDR2 YNFKEQ. The CDR3 is 14 residues long. CDR3 sequence reads: CASSLSQGGDEQFF. CDR3 nucleotide sequence: TGTGCCAGTAGCCTTTCCCAGGGGGGGGATGAGCAGTTCTTC.

The V gene is TRBV11-1, the J gene TRBJ2-7; D is tentatively TRBD1 or TRBD2 (6 bases each). This CDR3 comprises 15 residues. Germline CDR1 SGHAT, CDR2 FQDESV (reference sequence). The V end was cut by 7 bases, the J end by 9 bases, with 25 bases between. CDR3 coding DNA: TGTGCCAGCACCGAAAAGGGGGGCGGATACAATGGGCAGTACTTC. Its protein product is CASTEKGGGYNGQYF. Full variable domain (missing parts from reference TRBV11-1 and TRBJ2-7): EAEVAQSPRYKITEKSQAVAFWCDPISGHATLYWYRQILGQGPELLVQFQDESVVDDSQLPKDRFSAERLKGVDSTLKIQPAELGDSAMYLCASTEKGGGYNGQYFGPGTRLTVT.

There are many counts of this clonotype. The rearrangement joins TRBV18 to TRBJ1-4; TRBD1 matches at 9 bases. V lost 3 bases and J lost 7; bases outside the gene matches: 9. Germline lookup yields CDR1 KGHSH and CDR2 LQKENI. CDR3 length: 16 residues. DNA of the CDR3: TGTGCCAGCTCACCCCGCCGGACAGGGGAGGGTGAAAAACTGTTTTTT. Translation: CASSPRRTGEGEKLFF. Drawing the rest from reference TRBV18 and TRBJ1-4, the complete variable domain is NAGVMQNPRHLVRRRGQEARLRCSPMKGHSHVYWYRQLPEEGLKFMVYLQKENIIDESGMPKERFSAEFPKEGPSILRIQQVVRGDSAAYFCASSPRRTGEGEKLFFGSGTQLSVL.

The chain carries TRBV6-6 and TRBJ1-5; 10 bases map to TRBD1. The CDR3 runs to 15 residues. J gave up 2 bases and V 5 bases, and 3 bases lay outside the gene matches. From germline, CDR1 is MNHNY and CDR2 SVGAGI (reference sequence). CDR3 region: CASSRDRGGNQPQHF. The CDR3 bases are TGTGCCAGCAGTCGGGACAGGGGTGGCAATCAGCCCCAGCATTTT.

This clonotype has ten or more counts. V and J are TRBV7-9 and TRBJ1-1; D gene unclear. The CDR3 loop spans 14 amino acids. Germline V gene sequence: CDR1 SEHNR, CDR2 FQNEAQ (reference sequence). Trimming left V 1 base short and J 2 bases short, with 8 bases between. This CDR3 is CASSLVASNTEAFF. The CDR3 DNA follows: TGTGCCAGCAGCTTAGTAGCCAGCAACACTGAAGCTTTCTTT.

At least ten counts were recorded for this clonotype. This chain connects TRBV20-1 to TRBJ1-2; 8 nucleotides line up with TRBD1. Germline values: CDR1 DFQATT, CDR2 SNEGSKA (reference sequence). The CDR3 runs 14 residues. J gave up 8 bases and V 0 bases, and 8 bases lay outside the gene matches. CDR3 loop: CSARDPTGVQGYTF. The CDR3 nucleotides read TGCAGTGCTAGAGATCCGACAGGGGTGCAAGGCTACACCTTC.

In this sample, this clonotype turned up a few times. The rearrangement joins TRBV7-2 to TRBJ2-1; D perhaps matches TRBD2 (7 bases). Germline CDR1 SGHTA, CDR2 FQGNSA. V lost 5 bases and J 9 bases, leaving 23 bases between the germline ends. This CDR3 has 16 amino acids. The CDR3 DNA sequence: TGTGCCAGCAGCCCCCTTAAAGGACTAGGGGGGATTGAGCAGTTCTTC. Translating gives CASSPLKGLGGIEQFF. The full variable domain, its missing parts supplied by reference TRBV7-2 and TRBJ2-1, is GAGVSQSPSNKVTEKGKDVELRCDPISGHTALYWYRQSLGQGLEFLIYFQGNSAPDKSGLPSDRFSAERTGGSVSTLTIQRTQQEDSAVYLCASSPLKGLGGIEQFFGPGTRLTVL.

This clonotype showed up many times. This sequence joins TRBV20-1 and TRBJ2-5, with 8 bases aligning to TRBD2. J was trimmed by 5 bases and V by 0 bases; bases with no gene match: 8. Germline V lookup: CDR1 DFQATT, CDR2 SNEGSKA (reference sequence). CDR3 length: 15 residues. Here the CDR3 DNA reads TGCAGTGCTAGAGATCCCAGCGGGGGTGCCGAGACCCAGTACTTC. Translation gives CSARDPSGGAETQYF.

This clonotype has at least ten counts. The chain carries TRBV2 and TRBJ1-6, with D hard to call. The CDR3 sequence is 14 residues long. Germline CDR1 is SNHLY and CDR2 is FYNNEI. V was shortened by 5 bases and J by 9 bases, with 14 bases between the two germline ends. CDR3 in DNA: TGTGCCAGCAGTACCGAGTCCCCGAGTTCACCCCTCCACTTT. The encoded protein is CASSTESPSSPLHF.

This clonotype was picked up many times. The rearrangement links TRBV15 to TRBJ2-7, with D perhaps TRBD1 (5 bases). Trimming pared 4 bases from V and 3 bases from J, leaving 10 bases between. Looked up from germline, CDR1 is LNHNV and CDR2 is YYDKDF (reference sequence). The CDR3 is 13 residues long. CDR3 nucleotides: TGTGCCACCAGCAATGGGCAGGGCTACGAGCAGTACTTC. It specifies CATSNGQGYEQYF.

Many counts were recorded for this clonotype. The chain has TRBV6-2 or TRBV6-3 and TRBJ2-7, with D uncertain. Germline CDR1 MNHEY, CDR2 SVGEGT. The CDR3 sequence is 12 residues long. V shed 5 bases and J shed 2 bases, with 7 bases lying between them. This CDR3 reads CASSINPYEQYF. CDR3 nucleotide sequence: TGTGCCAGCAGTATCAACCCCTACGAGCAGTACTTC.

A remark on this clonotype: Given a much more abundant clone one base away, this may be a read error. V and J are TRBV10-3 and TRBJ1-5; D gene ambiguous. V lost 3 bases, J lost 1 base, and 7 bases lay in between. The CDR3 has 14 amino acids. The germline gives CDR1 ENHRY, CDR2 SYGVKD. The CDR3 protein is CAISDGRSNQPQHF. The CDR3 bases are TGTGCCATCAGTGATGGCAGGAGCAATCAGCCCCAGCATTTT.

The rearrangement links TRBV5-1 to TRBJ1-4; no firm D call. There are 13 residues in the CDR3. Germline V gene sequence: CDR1 SGHRS, CDR2 YFSETQ. V shed 1 base and J shed 8 bases, with 9 bases lying between them. CDR3 loop: CASSLLADEKLFF. For the CDR3, the DNA is TGCGCCAGCAGCTTGTTGGCAGACGAAAAACTGTTTTTT.

This clonotype came up a few times. The CDR3 coding sequence is TGTGCCACCCAATCGGGGGATCAGCCCCAGCATTTT. It is translated as CATQSGDQPQHF. J is TRBJ1-5 and V is TRBV6-2 or TRBV6-3; possibly TRBD1 for D (5 bases). Germline assignment: CDR1 MNHEY and CDR2 SVGEGT. Between the trimmed V and J ends, which lost 10 bases and 5 bases, there was a span of 12 bases. There are 12 residues in the CDR3.

This clonotype was detected many times. This sequence joins TRBV7-2 and TRBJ1-5; TRBD1 matches at 10 bases. CDR3 length: 20 amino acids. V shed 1 base and J 0 bases; nucleotides not matched to a gene: 12. In germline, CDR1 is SGHTA, CDR2 FQGNSA. The CDR3 coding sequence is TGTGCCAGCAGCTTAGAAACCCCGGGACAGGGGTGGGGTAGCAATCAGCCCCAGCATTTT. Its protein is CASSLETPGQGWGSNQPQHF.

This clonotype was found a few times. This chain joins TRBV14 and TRBJ1-2; D possibly corresponds to TRBD1 (5 bases). CDR3 length: 14 residues. From germline, CDR1 is SGHDN and CDR2 FVKESK. Trimming cost V 5 bases and J 5 bases, with 15 bases left between them. CDR3 residues: CASSEKDRGYGYTF. The CDR3, as DNA: TGTGCCAGCAGCGAAAAGGACCGGGGGTATGGCTACACCTTC.

This clonotype was observed many times. Here the CDR3 DNA reads TGCAGTGCTAGACCTCCTACAGGGGGCTTTTCCTACGAGCAGTACTTC. Its protein product is CSARPPTGGFSYEQYF. The chain uses TRBV20-1 and TRBJ2-7; 9 bases fit TRBD1. Per the germline V gene, CDR1 is DFQATT and CDR2 is SNEGSKA (reference sequence). V lost 2 bases, J lost 1 base, and 9 bases stayed unmatched. This CDR3 comprises 16 residues.

V and J are TRBV2 and TRBJ1-1, with 9 bases matching TRBD1. The CDR3 contains 17 residues. The V segment lost 2 bases and the J segment 4 bases; nucleotides outside the gene matches: 11. Germline CDR1 and CDR2: SNHLY and FYNNEI. The CDR3: CASSERTGAFPSTEAFF. Here the CDR3 DNA reads TGTGCCAGCAGTGAAAGGACAGGGGCCTTTCCATCCACTGAAGCTTTCTTT.

Concerning this clonotype itself: Being one base from a much bigger clone, this may be a read error. The chain recombines TRBV21-1 with TRBJ2-4; whether TRBD1, the table's D call, matches the DNA was not checked. TRBV21-1 is annotated as a pseudogene. The CDR3 totals 16 residues. CDR3 sequence reads: CASSKQLTGSDNIQYF. CDR3 bases: TGTGCCAGCAGCAAACAGCTAACAGGGTCGGACAACATTCAGTACTTC.